These T cell receptor beta chains were read from a single sample in a study of T-cell memory formation after mild COVID-19. TCRdb used MiXCR to reprocess the 5' RACE reads, holding one entry per CDR3 protein. The sample records about 200,000 distinct CDR3 sequences, around 9.1% being singletons. Sequenced sample: PBMCs or a T cell subset sorted from them (not recorded which). The receptors originated from a man aged 18 to 30 who had mild COVID-19 (a few samples of this study predate the infection). Cell type and time point are not known. CDR3s include the opening cysteine and the closing phenylalanine or tryptophan. A D gene is named only where the DNA matches it firmly. Only some rows state a clone size, as once, few, many or a class for expanded clones.

cdr3_length: 16
j_call: TRBJ2-1
d_call: TRBD2
v_call: TRBV7-2
clone_size: .
cdr3_nt: TGTGCCAGCAGCTTAGCATTCGCGGGGGGCCCCAATGAGCAGTTCTTC
cdr3_aa: CASSLAFAGGPNEQFF

cdr3_length: 15
j_call: TRBJ1-2
d_call: TRBD1
v_call: TRBV10-3
clone_size: .
cdr3_nt: TGTGCCATCAGTGACTCCGGGACAGGGATCTTTGGCTACACCTTC
cdr3_aa: CAISDSGTGIFGYTF

cdr3_length: 14
j_call: TRBJ2-7
d_call: TRBD2
v_call: TRBV20-1
clone_size: .
cdr3_nt: TGCAGTGCTAGCCAGGGCGGGAGTCCCTACGAGCAGTACTTC
cdr3_aa: CSASQGGSPYEQYF

cdr3_length: 16
j_call: TRBJ2-1
d_call: .
v_call: TRBV7-9
clone_size: .
cdr3_nt: TGTGCCAGCAGCCCGACGGGGGGCCTCTCCTACAATGAGCAGTTCTTC
cdr3_aa: CASSPTGGLSYNEQFF

cdr3_length: 13
j_call: TRBJ2-5
d_call: .
v_call: TRBV20-1
clone_size: many
cdr3_nt: TGCAGTGCTGAGCTAGCGTACCAAGAGACCCAGTACTTC
cdr3_aa: CSAELAYQETQYF

cdr3_length: 14
j_call: TRBJ1-2
d_call: .
v_call: TRBV3-1
clone_size: .
cdr3_nt: TGTGCCAGCAGCTTTGGACAGTCCCACTATGGCTACACCTTC
cdr3_aa: CASSFGQSHYGYTF

cdr3_length: 14
j_call: TRBJ1-1
d_call: .
v_call: TRBV5-5
clone_size: .
cdr3_nt: TGTGCCAGCAGCGTAGAACAGAGTTTGACTGAAGCTTTCTTT
cdr3_aa: CASSVEQSLTEAFF

cdr3_length: 14
j_call: TRBJ1-5
d_call: .
v_call: TRBV9
clone_size: few
cdr3_nt: TGTGCCAGCAGCGTAGGGGGCCGCAATCAGCCCCAGCATTTT
cdr3_aa: CASSVGGRNQPQHF

cdr3_length: 16
j_call: TRBJ1-5
d_call: .
v_call: TRBV23-1
clone_size: many
cdr3_nt: TGCGCCAGCAGTCAGAGGACGGTATATAGCAATCAGCCCCAGCATTTT
cdr3_aa: CASSQRTVYSNQPQHF

cdr3_length: 14
j_call: TRBJ1-1
d_call: TRBD1
v_call: TRBV6-2/TRBV6-3
clone_size: few
cdr3_nt: TGTGCCAGCAGTTTAGGGACAGAGCACACTGAAGCTTTCTTT
cdr3_aa: CASSLGTEHTEAFF

cdr3_length: 15
j_call: TRBJ2-4
d_call: .
v_call: TRBV7-9
clone_size: .
cdr3_nt: TGTGCCAGCAGCTTAGGAGGGAACAGCAAAAACATTCAGTACTTC
cdr3_aa: CASSLGGNSKNIQYF

cdr3_length: 14
j_call: TRBJ1-4
d_call: TRBD1
v_call: TRBV28
clone_size: .
cdr3_nt: TGTGCCACCTTCCGGGGACAGGGGATTGAAAAACTGTTTTTT
cdr3_aa: CATFRGQGIEKLFF

cdr3_length: 15
j_call: TRBJ2-5
d_call: .
v_call: TRBV10-3
clone_size: many
cdr3_nt: TGTGCCATCAGTGGCTTCGGCAGGGCGGGAGAGACCCAGTACTTC
cdr3_aa: CAISGFGRAGETQYF

cdr3_length: 16
j_call: TRBJ1-1
d_call: TRBD1
v_call: TRBV7-9
clone_size: .
cdr3_nt: TGTGCCAGCAGCTTCCGACAGGGGATGAGGTACACTGAAGCTTTCTTT
cdr3_aa: CASSFRQGMRYTEAFF

cdr3_length: 16
j_call: TRBJ2-3
d_call: TRBD2
v_call: TRBV6-5
clone_size: .
cdr3_nt: TGTGCCAGCAGTTACTCGGCTAGCGGGGGGTTTGATACGCAGTATTTT
cdr3_aa: CASSYSASGGFDTQYF

cdr3_length: 13
j_call: TRBJ2-1
d_call: .
v_call: TRBV5-5
clone_size: .
cdr3_nt: TGTGCCAGCACCTTCCCCTTGGGGGATGAGCAGTTCTTC
cdr3_aa: CASTFPLGDEQFF

cdr3_length: 13
j_call: TRBJ1-5
d_call: .
v_call: TRBV6-1
clone_size: few
cdr3_nt: TGTGCCAGCAGCTCCGAGGGGAATCAGCCCCAGCATTTT
cdr3_aa: CASSSEGNQPQHF

cdr3_length: 18
j_call: TRBJ1-4
d_call: TRBD1
v_call: TRBV7-8
clone_size: few
cdr3_nt: TGTGCCAGCAGCCCTAACAGGGGGGTTACGCCAACTAATGAAAAACTGTTTTTT
cdr3_aa: CASSPNRGVTPTNEKLFF

cdr3_length: 15
j_call: TRBJ1-1
d_call: TRBD1
v_call: TRBV18
clone_size: few
cdr3_nt: TGTGCCAGCTCACTCCAAGGGACAGGGCACACTGAAGCTTTCTTT
cdr3_aa: CASSLQGTGHTEAFF

cdr3_length: 15
j_call: TRBJ1-5
d_call: .
v_call: TRBV18
clone_size: few
cdr3_nt: TGTGCCAGCTCGGTCAGTACAATCGGCAATCAGCCCCAGCATTTT
cdr3_aa: CASSVSTIGNQPQHF